The clone carrying this T cell receptor (beta chain) appeared a few times. Antigen: not known. These data originate in a study of vaccination effects on CD4 cells after COVID-19. Study-wide background: Either the mRNA-1273 or the BNT162b2 vaccine was given to participants as two doses.

Antigen-specific CD4+ T cells were expanded with viral peptide pools in the ViraFEST assay before sequencing. CD4+ T cells were isolated after nine to ten days of culture. Documented for the person is a PCR-confirmed SARS-CoV-2 infection occurring between March and December 2020. Every well got a few million PBMC, which were grown with 8.5 to 10 IU/ml IL-2 and 8.5 to 10 ug/ml peptides. It was on days 3 and 7 that half the medium was replaced with IL-2 medium. With 1 base removed from V and 8 bases from J, the gap between germline ends came to 18 bases. The CDR3 has 15 amino acids. Germline loops: CDR1 LGHNA, CDR2 YNFKEQ. Points from the study as a whole: Spike-reactive clones found after vaccination in convalescents were mainly new vaccine-induced clones.

Sequencing used immunoSEQ multiplex PCR; TCRdb keeps in-frame clones, though not all of them. The sample lists under 35,000 clones, just over 70% occurring once. The TCR was taken from a human donor who had a prior SARS-CoV-2 infection. Sequencing was performed on CD4+ T cells from PBMCs cultured with a peptide pool, taken before COVID-19 vaccination. The chain combines TRBV4-2 with TRBJ2-7, with TRBD2 as a possible D gene (5 bases). The CDR3 spells CASSQVLAGYGKQYF. CDR3 sequence (DNA): TGTGCCAGCAGCCAAGTCTTAGCAGGCTACGGGAAGCAGTACTTC.